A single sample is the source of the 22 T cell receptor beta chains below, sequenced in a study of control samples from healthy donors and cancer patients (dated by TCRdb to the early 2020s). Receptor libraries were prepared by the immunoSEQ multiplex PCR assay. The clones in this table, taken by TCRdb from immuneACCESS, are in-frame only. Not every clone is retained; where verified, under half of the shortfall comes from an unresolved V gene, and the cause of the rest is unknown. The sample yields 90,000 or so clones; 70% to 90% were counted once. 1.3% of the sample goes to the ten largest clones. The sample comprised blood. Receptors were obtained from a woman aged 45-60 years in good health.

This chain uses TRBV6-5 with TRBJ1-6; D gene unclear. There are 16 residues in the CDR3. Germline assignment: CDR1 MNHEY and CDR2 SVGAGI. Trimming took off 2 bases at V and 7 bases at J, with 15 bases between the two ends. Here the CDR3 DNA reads TGTGCCAGCAGTTACGGGCAGTTTGGGCGAAATTCACCCCTCCACTTT. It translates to CASSYGQFGRNSPLHF.

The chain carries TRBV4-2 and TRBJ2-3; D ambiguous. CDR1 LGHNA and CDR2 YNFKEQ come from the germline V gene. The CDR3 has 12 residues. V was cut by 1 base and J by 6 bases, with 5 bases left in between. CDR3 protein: CASSQVADTQYF. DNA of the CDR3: TGTGCCAGCAGCCAAGTGGCGGATACGCAGTATTTT.

In DNA, the CDR3 is TGTGCCAGCAGCCAAGAAACGATTGTCCCCACAGATACGCAGTATTTT. It translates to CASSQETIVPTDTQYF. The chain combines TRBV3-1 (or the pseudogene TRBV3-2) with TRBJ2-3; D call uncertain. The CDR3 extends over 16 amino acids. The germline V gene has CDR1 LGHDT and CDR2 YNNKEL (reference sequence). With 0 bases removed from V and 2 bases from J, the gap between germline ends came to 12 bases.

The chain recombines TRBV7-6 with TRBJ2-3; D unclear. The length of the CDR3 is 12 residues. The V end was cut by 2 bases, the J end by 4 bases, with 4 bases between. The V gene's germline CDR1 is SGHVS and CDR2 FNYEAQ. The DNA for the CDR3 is TGTGCCAGCAGCTTAAGGGCAGATACGCAGTATTTT. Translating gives CASSLRADTQYF.

As DNA, the CDR3 is TGCGCCAGCAGCTATTCCCCGGGGAGGAACACTGAAGCTTTCTTT. This translates into CASSYSPGRNTEAFF. The chain carries TRBV5-1 and TRBJ1-1; D unclear. From germline, CDR1 is SGHRS and CDR2 YFSETQ. CDR3 length equals 15 residues. V dropped 3 bases and J dropped 1 base, with 13 bases sitting between them. Based on the CDR3 plus reference TRBV5-1 and TRBJ1-1, the full variable domain is KAGVTQTPRYLIKTRGQQVTLSCSPISGHRSVSWYQQTPGQGLQFLFEYFSETQRNKGNFPGRFSGRQFSNSRSEMNVSTLELGDSALYLCASSYSPGRNTEAFFGQGTRLTVV.

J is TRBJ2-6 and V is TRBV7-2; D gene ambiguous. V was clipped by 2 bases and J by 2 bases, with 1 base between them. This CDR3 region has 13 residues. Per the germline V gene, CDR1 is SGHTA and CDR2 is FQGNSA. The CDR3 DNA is TGTGCCAGCAGCTTACCTGGGGCCAACGTCCTGACTTTC. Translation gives CASSLPGANVLTF.

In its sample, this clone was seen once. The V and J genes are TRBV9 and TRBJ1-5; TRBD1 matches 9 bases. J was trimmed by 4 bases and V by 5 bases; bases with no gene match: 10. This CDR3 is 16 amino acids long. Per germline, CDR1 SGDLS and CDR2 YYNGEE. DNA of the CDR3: TGTGCCAGCAGTCCGGGACAGGGCCTCTCTAATCAGCCCCAGCATTTT. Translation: CASSPGQGLSNQPQHF. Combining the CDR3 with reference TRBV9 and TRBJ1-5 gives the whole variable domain DSGVTQTPKHLITATGQRVTLRCSPRSGDLSVYWYQQSLDQGLQFLIQYYNGEERAKGNILERFSAQQFPDLHSELNLSSLELGDSALYFCASSPGQGLSNQPQHFGDGTRLSIL.

CDR3: CASSQEPGRNSYEQYF. The DNA for the CDR3 is TGTGCCAGCAGCCAAGAGCCCGGGAGAAACTCCTACGAGCAGTACTTC. The chain is built from TRBV4-2 and TRBJ2-7; the D gene is possibly TRBD2 (6 bases). The V end lost 0 bases, the J end lost 0 bases, and 12 bases lay between the germline ends. Germline V lookup: CDR1 LGHNA, CDR2 YNFKEQ. This CDR3 has 16 amino acids.

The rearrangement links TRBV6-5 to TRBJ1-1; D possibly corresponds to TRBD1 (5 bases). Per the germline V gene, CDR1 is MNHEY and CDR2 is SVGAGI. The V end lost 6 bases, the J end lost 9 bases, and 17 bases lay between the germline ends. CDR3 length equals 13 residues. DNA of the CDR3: TGTGCCAGCAGCATGGACCCCCAGGGCCAAGCTTTCTTT. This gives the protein CASSMDPQGQAFF.

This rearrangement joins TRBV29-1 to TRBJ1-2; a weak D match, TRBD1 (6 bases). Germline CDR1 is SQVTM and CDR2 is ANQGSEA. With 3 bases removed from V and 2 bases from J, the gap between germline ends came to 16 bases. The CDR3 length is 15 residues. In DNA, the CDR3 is TGCAGCGTTGAGGGGGGGGCTGGTAAAAACTATGGCTACACCTTC. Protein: CSVEGGAGKNYGYTF.

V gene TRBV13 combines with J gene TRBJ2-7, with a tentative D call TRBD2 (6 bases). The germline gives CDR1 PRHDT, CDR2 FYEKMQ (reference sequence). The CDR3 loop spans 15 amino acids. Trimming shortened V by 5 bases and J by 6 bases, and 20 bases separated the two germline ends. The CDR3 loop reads CASSTAGTGASEQYF. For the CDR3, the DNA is TGTGCCAGCAGCACGGCCGGGACTGGCGCCAGCGAGCAGTACTTC.

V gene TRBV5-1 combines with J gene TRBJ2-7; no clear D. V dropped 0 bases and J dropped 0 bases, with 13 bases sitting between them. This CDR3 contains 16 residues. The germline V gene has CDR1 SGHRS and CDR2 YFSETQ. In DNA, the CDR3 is TGCGCCAGCAGCTTGGTTCGCAGCTCAGCCTCCTACGAGCAGTACTTC. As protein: CASSLVRSSASYEQYF.

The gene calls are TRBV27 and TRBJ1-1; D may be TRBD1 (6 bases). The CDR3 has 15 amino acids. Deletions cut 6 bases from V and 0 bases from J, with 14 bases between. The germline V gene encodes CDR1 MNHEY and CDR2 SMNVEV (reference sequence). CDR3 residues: CASRRNRAVNTEAFF. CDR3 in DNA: TGTGCCAGCAGGCGCAACAGGGCCGTGAACACTGAAGCTTTCTTT.

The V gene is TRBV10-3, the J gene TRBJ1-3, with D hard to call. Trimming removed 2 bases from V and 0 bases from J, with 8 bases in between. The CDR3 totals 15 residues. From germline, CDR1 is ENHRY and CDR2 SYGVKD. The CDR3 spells CAISEMANSGNTIYF. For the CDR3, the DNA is TGTGCCATCAGTGAGATGGCGAACTCTGGAAACACCATATATTTT.

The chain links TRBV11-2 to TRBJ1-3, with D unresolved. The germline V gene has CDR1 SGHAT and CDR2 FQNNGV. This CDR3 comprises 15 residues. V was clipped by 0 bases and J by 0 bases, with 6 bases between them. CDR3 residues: CASSLDRLSGNTIYF. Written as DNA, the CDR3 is TGTGCCAGCAGCTTAGACAGGCTCTCTGGAAACACCATATATTTT.

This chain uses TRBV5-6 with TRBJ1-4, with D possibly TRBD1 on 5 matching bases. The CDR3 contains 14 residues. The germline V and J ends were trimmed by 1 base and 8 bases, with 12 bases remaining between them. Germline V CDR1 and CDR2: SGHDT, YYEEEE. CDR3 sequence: CASSLPGHREKLFF. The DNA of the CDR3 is TGTGCCAGCAGCTTGCCCGGACATAGAGAAAAACTGTTTTTT.

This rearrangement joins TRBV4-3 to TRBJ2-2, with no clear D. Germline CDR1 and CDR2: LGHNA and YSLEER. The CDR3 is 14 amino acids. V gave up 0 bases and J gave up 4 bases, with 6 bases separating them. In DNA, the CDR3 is TGCGCCAGCAGCCAAGATCGGCGCACCGGGGAGCTGTTTTTT. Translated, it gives CASSQDRRTGELFF.

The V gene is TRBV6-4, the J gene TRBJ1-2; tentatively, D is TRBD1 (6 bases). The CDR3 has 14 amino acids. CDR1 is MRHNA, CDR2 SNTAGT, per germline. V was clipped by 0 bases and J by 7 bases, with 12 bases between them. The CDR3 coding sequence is TGTGCCAGCAGTGACTCGAGGGGGGTCGGTGGCTACACCTTC. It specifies CASSDSRGVGGYTF.

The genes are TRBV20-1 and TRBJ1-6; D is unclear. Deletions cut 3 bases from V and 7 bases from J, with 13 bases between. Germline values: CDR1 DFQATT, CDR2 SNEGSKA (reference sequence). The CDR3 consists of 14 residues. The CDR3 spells CSASERVANSPLHF. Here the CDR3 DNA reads TGCAGTGCTAGTGAGCGTGTAGCAAATTCACCCCTCCACTTT.

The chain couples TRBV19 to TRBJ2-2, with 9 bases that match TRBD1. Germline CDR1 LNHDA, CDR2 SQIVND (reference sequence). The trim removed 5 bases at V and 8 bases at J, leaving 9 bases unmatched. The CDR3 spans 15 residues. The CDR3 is CASSPGTGRSGELFF. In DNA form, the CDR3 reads TGTGCCAGTAGTCCCGGGACAGGGCGGTCGGGGGAGCTGTTTTTT.

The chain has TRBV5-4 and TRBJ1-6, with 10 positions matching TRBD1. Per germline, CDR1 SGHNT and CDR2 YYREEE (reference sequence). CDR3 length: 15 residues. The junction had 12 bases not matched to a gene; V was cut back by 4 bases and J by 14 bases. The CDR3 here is CASSLGTGAPGALHF. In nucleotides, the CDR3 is TGTGCCAGCAGCCTTGGGACAGGGGCCCCCGGGGCCCTCCACTTT.

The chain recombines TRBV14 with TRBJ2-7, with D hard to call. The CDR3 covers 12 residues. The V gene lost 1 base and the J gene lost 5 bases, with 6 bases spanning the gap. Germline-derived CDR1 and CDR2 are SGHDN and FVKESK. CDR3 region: CASSQGLDEQYF. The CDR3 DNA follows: TGTGCCAGCAGCCAAGGTTTAGACGAGCAGTACTTC.